These T cell receptor beta chains were read from a single sample in a study of shared clonotypes between healthy human individuals. Sequencing used immunoSEQ multiplex PCR; TCRdb keeps in-frame clones, though not all of them. The sample lists over 2 million clones, approximately 95% occurring once. The material sequenced was naive CD4+ T cells sorted from blood. These receptor sequences come from a man aged 18 to 30 in good health. CDR3s include the opening cysteine and the closing phenylalanine or tryptophan. D genes are given only for firm matches. Size is omitted from some rows. Given values are once, few, many or a class for expanded clones.

>TRBJ1-3|TRBV28|NA|NA|15
CASSSGVLSGNTIYF
TGTGCCAGCAGTTCCGGTGTCCTCTCTGGAAACACCATATATTTT
>TRBJ2-7|TRBV5-1|NA|TRBD1|15
CASSFWQGDSYEQYF
TGCGCCAGCAGCTTTTGGCAGGGGGACTCCTACGAGCAGTACTTC
>TRBJ1-2|TRBV7-2|NA|TRBD1|15
CASSARQGPIYGYTF
TGTGCCAGCAGCGCCCGACAGGGTCCCATCTATGGCTACACCTTC
>TRBJ2-7|TRBV14|NA|TRBD2|15
CASSQLSGGPYEQYF
TGTGCCAGCAGCCAACTTAGCGGGGGTCCCTACGAGCAGTACTTC
>TRBJ2-5|TRBV7-2|NA|NA|15
CASSLGTTKQETQYF
TGTGCCAGCAGCTTAGGGACGACAAAGCAGGAGACCCAGTACTTC
>TRBJ1-1|TRBV11-3|NA|NA|13
CASSFSVNTEAFF
TGTGCCAGCAGCTTCTCGGTGAACACTGAAGCTTTCTTT
>TRBJ1-5|TRBV2|NA|NA|15
CASSFLKGGEQPQHF
TGTGCCAGCAGTTTCTTAAAGGGGGGTGAACAGCCCCAGCATTTT
>TRBJ1-1|TRBV7-9|NA|NA|17
CASSLYLPRGLTVEAFF
TGTGCCAGCAGCTTATACCTACCGCGCGGACTGACGGTGGAAGCTTTCTTT
>TRBJ1-2|TRBV14|NA|NA|12
CASSQEALSYTF
TGTGCCAGCAGCCAAGAGGCACTCAGCTACACCTTC
>TRBJ2-3|TRBV15|NA|NA|16
CATSSRQGGGTDTQYF
TGTGCCACCAGCAGCCGCCAGGGGGGTGGCACAGATACGCAGTATTTT
>TRBJ2-1|TRBV11-1|NA|TRBD1|13
CASSGQGRDEQFF
TGTGCCAGCAGCGGACAGGGGCGCGATGAGCAGTTCTTC
>TRBJ2-1|TRBV2|NA|NA|12
CASSEGWDEQFF
TGTGCCAGCAGTGAAGGGTGGGATGAGCAGTTCTTC
>TRBJ2-1|TRBV10-1|NA|NA|16
CASSQGGAGGYNEQFF
TGCGCCAGCAGTCAGGGGGGTGCGGGAGGCTACAATGAGCAGTTCTTC
>TRBJ2-7|TRBV4-3|NA|TRBD2|18
CASSQDLTSGANSYEQYF
TGCGCCAGCAGCCAAGATCTGACTAGCGGGGCAAACTCCTACGAGCAGTACTTC
>TRBJ2-7|TRBV30|NA|NA|12
CAWSTTFYEQYF
TGTGCCTGGAGCACGACTTTCTACGAGCAGTACTTC
>TRBJ1-1|TRBV6-5|NA|NA|13
CASSRGLGSEAFF
TGTGCCAGCAGTCGCGGGCTAGGGTCTGAAGCTTTCTTT
>TRBJ1-1|TRBV5-1|NA|NA|15
CASSSEPGQNTEAFF
TGCGCCAGCAGCTCTGAGCCAGGGCAGAACACTGAAGCTTTCTTT
>TRBJ2-7|TRBV2|NA|NA|13
CASSSLPHYEQYF
TGTGCCAGCAGTTCCTTGCCCCACTACGAGCAGTACTTC
>TRBJ2-2|TRBV6-1|NA|NA|13
CASSVQNTGELFF
TGTGCCAGCAGTGTACAAAACACCGGGGAGCTGTTTTTT
>TRBJ2-5|TRBV5-1|NA|NA|13
CASSLDSQETQYF
TGCGCCAGCAGCTTAGACTCCCAAGAGACCCAGTACTTC
>TRBJ1-3|TRBV4-2|once|NA|17
CASSQDLLGASGNTIYF
TGTGCCAGCAGCCAAGACCTTCTAGGGGCCTCTGGAAACACCATATATTTT
>TRBJ2-1|TRBV30|NA|TRBD2|14
CALSRGGAYNEQFF
TGTGCCCTATCACGTGGGGGGGCCTACAATGAGCAGTTCTTC
>TRBJ2-1|TRBV9|few|TRBD1|16
CASSASWTGIYNEQFF
TGTGCCAGCAGCGCCTCCTGGACAGGGATCTACAATGAGCAGTTCTTC
>TRBJ1-2|TRBV2|NA|NA|12
CASSGTGYGYTF
TGTGCCAGCAGTGGAACAGGCTATGGCTACACCTTC
>TRBJ1-3|TRBV4-3|NA|NA|16
CASSQDPGTSGNTIYF
TGCGCCAGCAGCCAAGACCCAGGGACCTCTGGAAACACCATATATTTT
>TRBJ1-5|TRBV19|NA|TRBD1|14
CASRRTGGNQPQHF
TGTGCCAGTAGACGGACAGGGGGAAATCAGCCCCAGCATTTT
>TRBJ2-1|TRBV6-6|NA|TRBD1|16
CASSKNRDRGWDEQFF
TGTGCCAGCAGTAAGAACCGGGACAGGGGGTGGGATGAGCAGTTCTTC
>TRBJ1-2|TRBV6-1|once|NA|16
CASSESLVLSYYGYTF
TGTGCCAGCAGTGAGAGTTTGGTCTTGAGTTACTATGGCTACACCTTC
>TRBJ1-2|TRBV28|NA|TRBD1|15
CASSSGTTGVYGYTF
TGTGCCAGCAGTTCCGGTACAACAGGGGTATATGGCTACACCTTC
>TRBJ2-2|TRBV30|once|TRBD2|17
CAWSSQTSGVYTGELFF
TGTGCCTGGAGTTCCCAAACTAGCGGGGTATACACCGGGGAGCTGTTTTTT